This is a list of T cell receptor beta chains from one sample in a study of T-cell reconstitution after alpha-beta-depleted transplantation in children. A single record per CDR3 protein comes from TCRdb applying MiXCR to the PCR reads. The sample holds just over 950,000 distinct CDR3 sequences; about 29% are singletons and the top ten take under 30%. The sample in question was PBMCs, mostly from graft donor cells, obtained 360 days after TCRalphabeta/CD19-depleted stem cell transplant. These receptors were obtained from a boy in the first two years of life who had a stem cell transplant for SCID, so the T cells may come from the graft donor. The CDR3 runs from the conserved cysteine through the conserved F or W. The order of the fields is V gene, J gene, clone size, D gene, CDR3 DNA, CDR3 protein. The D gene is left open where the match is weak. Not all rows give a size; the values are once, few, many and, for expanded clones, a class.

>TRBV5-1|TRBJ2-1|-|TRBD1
TGCGCCAGCAGCTTGGAAAATATAGGGGGACAGGGGTCCTTTAGCTCCTACAATGAGCAGTTCTTC
CASSLENIGGQGSFSSYNEQFF
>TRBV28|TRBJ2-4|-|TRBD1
TGTGCCAGCAGTTTATCCTGGGGGCGACAGGGGGCAAACATTCAGTACTTC
CASSLSWGRQGANIQYF
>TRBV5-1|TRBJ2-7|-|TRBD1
TGCGCCAGCAGCTCGGTGGGACAGGGTAAGGACGAGCAGTACTTC
CASSSVGQGKDEQYF
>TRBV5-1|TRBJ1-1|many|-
TGTGCCAGCAGCCCAGACGGGAACACTGAAGCTTTCTTT
CASSPDGNTEAFF
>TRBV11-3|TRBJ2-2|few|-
TGTGCCAGCAGCCCCACAGGGAACGGGGAGCTGTTTTTT
CASSPTGNGELFF
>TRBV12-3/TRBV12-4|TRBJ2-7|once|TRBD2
TGTGCCAGCAGTCCCTTGGGACTAGCGGGGGAGCTACTCTCCTACGAGCAGTACTTC
CASSPLGLAGELLSYEQYF
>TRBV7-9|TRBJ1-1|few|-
TGTGCCAGCAGCTTCTCAAGCATCGTGAACACTGAAGCTTTCTTT
CASSFSSIVNTEAFF
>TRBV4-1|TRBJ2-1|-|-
TGCGCCAGCAGCCAAGAGGTCGGAGCGTCGAGCTCCTACAATGAGCAGTTCTTC
CASSQEVGASSSYNEQFF
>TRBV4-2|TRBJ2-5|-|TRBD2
TGTGCCAGCAGCCAAGACGGGCGAGCGGGGAACCAAGAGACCCAGTACTTC
CASSQDGRAGNQETQYF
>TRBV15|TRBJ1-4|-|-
TGTGCCACCAGCAGGCACGTTAAGGGGAATGAAAAACTGTTTTTT
CATSRHVKGNEKLFF
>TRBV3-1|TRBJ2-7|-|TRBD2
TGTGCCAGCAGCCCAGCGCCTAGCGGGGTGATCTACGAGCAGTACTTC
CASSPAPSGVIYEQYF
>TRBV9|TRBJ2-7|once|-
TGTGCCAGCAGCGTAGGGATCTTAGGGGGTTACGAGCAGTACTTC
CASSVGILGGYEQYF
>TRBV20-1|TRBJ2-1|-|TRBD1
TGCAGTGCTAGAGATAGAGGGACAGGGCATGGCTACAATGAGCAGTTCTTC
CSARDRGTGHGYNEQFF
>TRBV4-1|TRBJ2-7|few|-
TGCGCCAGCAGCCAAGCCCTAAATTACTACGCCGGAGAGCAGTACTTC
CASSQALNYYAGEQYF
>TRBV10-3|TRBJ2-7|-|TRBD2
TGTGCCATCAGTCGAGCGGGGGGCCTTGAGCAGTACTTC
CAISRAGGLEQYF
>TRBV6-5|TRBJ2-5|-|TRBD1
TGTGCCAGCAGTTACATCGCAGGGGGCGTAGAGACCCAGTACTTC
CASSYIAGGVETQYF
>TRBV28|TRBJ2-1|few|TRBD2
TGTGCCAGCAGGAGACTAGCGGTATACAATGAGCAGTTCTTC
CASRRLAVYNEQFF
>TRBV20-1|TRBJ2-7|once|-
TGCAGTGCGACGGACTGGTCCTACGAGCAGTACTTC
CSATDWSYEQYF
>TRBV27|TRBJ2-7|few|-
TGTGCCAGCAGTCAACAACAGGGCTCCTACGAGCAGTACTTC
CASSQQQGSYEQYF
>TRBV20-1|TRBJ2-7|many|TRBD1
TGCAGTGCTGACAGGGGAGACTACGAGCAGTACTTC
CSADRGDYEQYF
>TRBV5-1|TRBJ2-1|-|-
TGCGCCAGCAGGGTGGTCCCGTCTGGGGGCAATGAGCAGTTCTTC
CASRVVPSGGNEQFF
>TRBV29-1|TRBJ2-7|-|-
TGCAGCGTTAGCCAGCGACTAGGGGGCTACGAGCAGTACTTC
CSVSQRLGGYEQYF
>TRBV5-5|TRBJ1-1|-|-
TGTGCCAGCAGCTTGGCCCCGGAGCAGGGAAAGAGGACTGAAGCTTTCTTT
CASSLAPEQGKRTEAFF
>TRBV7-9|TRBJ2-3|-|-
TGTGCCAGCAGCTTAGGGAACGACATGAGCACAGATACGCAGTATTTT
CASSLGNDMSTDTQYF
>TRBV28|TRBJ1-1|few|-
TGTGCCAGCGCGACCCCTAACACTGAAGCTTTCTTT
CASATPNTEAFF
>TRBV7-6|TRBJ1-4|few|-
TGTGCCAGCAGCTTAGTGGTGGGGACTCCTAATGAAAAACTGTTTTTT
CASSLVVGTPNEKLFF
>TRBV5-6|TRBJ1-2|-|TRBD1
TGTGCCAGCACCCGACAGGGGGCTCTCTATGGCTACACCTTC
CASTRQGALYGYTF
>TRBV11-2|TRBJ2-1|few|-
TGTGCCAGCAGCCACTATGACAGGAGGCAGTTCTTC
CASSHYDRRQFF
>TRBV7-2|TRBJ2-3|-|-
TGTGCCAGCAGCGCCTTAGGGGTTGCCCGCACAGATACGCAGTATTTT
CASSALGVARTDTQYF
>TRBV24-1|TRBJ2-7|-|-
TGTGCCACCAGTGATTTGATTTGGGACAGGCGGGGGGAGCAGTACTTC
CATSDLIWDRRGEQYF
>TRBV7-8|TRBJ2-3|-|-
TGTGCCAGCAGCCATGTAGCGGTTAGCACAGATACGCAGTATTTT
CASSHVAVSTDTQYF
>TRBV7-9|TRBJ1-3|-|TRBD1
TGTGCCAGCAGCTTAGTAAAACAGGGGGAAAGAACCATATATTTT
CASSLVKQGERTIYF
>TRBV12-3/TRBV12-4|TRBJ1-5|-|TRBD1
TGTGCCAGCAGTCGGGACAGGGGGTCATCTCAGCCCCAGCATTTT
CASSRDRGSSQPQHF
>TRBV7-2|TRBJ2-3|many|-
TGTGCCAGCAGCTTTACTAGAGACACAGATACGCAGTATTTT
CASSFTRDTDTQYF
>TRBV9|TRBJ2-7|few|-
TGTGCCATGGGAAGGCGGGAGCAGTACTTC
CAMGRREQYF
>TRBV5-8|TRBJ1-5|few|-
TGTGCCAGCAGCGCCGTTTTTCGGGTAAATCAGCCCCAGCATTTT
CASSAVFRVNQPQHF
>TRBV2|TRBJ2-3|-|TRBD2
TGTGCCAGCAGTGCGGCGGGGGGCCTGGATACGCAGTATTTT
CASSAAGGLDTQYF
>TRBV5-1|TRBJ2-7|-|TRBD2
TGCGCCAGCAGCTTTACTAGCGGTACCTACGAGCAGTACTTC
CASSFTSGTYEQYF
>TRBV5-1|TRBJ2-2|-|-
TGCGCCAGCGGGCGGGCCGGGGAGCTGTTTTTT
CASGRAGELFF
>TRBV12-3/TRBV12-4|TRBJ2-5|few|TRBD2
TGTGCCAGCACCGATCCGACTAGCGGGGGGACCCAGTACTTC
CASTDPTSGGTQYF
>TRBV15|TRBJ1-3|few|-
TGTGCCACCAGCAGACCCGCAGGGGCCACTTCTGGAAACACCATATATTTT
CATSRPAGATSGNTIYF
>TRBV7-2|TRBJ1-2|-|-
TGTGCCAGCAGCTTTAGGAACAACTATGGCTACACCTTC
CASSFRNNYGYTF
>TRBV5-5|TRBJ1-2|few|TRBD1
TGTGCCAGCAGCTTTGGACAGGCAACCTATGGCTACACCTTC
CASSFGQATYGYTF
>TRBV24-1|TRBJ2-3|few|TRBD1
TGTGCCACCAGTGATACACGGGACAGATCCGCAGATACGCAGTATTTT
CATSDTRDRSADTQYF
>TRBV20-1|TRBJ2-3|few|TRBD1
TGCAGTGCCAACCAGGGGGCAGTCACAGTCACAGATACGCAGTATTTT
CSANQGAVTVTDTQYF
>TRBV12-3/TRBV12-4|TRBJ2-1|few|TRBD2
TGTGCCAGCAGTTCCCAGGGACTAGCGGGAGATTACAATGAGCAGTTCTTC
CASSSQGLAGDYNEQFF
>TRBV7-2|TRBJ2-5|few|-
TGTGCCAGCTCATCCGACAGAAGAGAGACCCAGTACTTC
CASSSDRRETQYF
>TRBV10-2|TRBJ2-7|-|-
TGCGCCAGCAGGCCGGGCGGCATCTCTTACGAGCAGTACTTC
CASRPGGISYEQYF
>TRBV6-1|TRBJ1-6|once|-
TGTGCCAGCAGGGAGATGGAGAATTCACCCCTCCACTTT
CASREMENSPLHF
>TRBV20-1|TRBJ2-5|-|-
TGCAGTGCTCTCCCGGGACCCACACCAGAGACCCAGTACTTC
CSALPGPTPETQYF
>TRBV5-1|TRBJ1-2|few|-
TGCGCCAGCAGCTTGGACTCAGAATTTAACTATGGCTACACCTTC
CASSLDSEFNYGYTF
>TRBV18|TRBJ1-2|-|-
TGTGCCAGCTCGTTCGTCGCAGGGGGCTACACCTTC
CASSFVAGGYTF
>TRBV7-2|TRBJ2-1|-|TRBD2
TGTGCCAGCAGCTTAGGCCTCTGGGCGGGGGGTTACAATGAGCAGTTCTTC
CASSLGLWAGGYNEQFF
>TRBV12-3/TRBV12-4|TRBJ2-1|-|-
TGTGCCAGCAGACAGACGTCTGTGGGAGGCTCCTACAATGAGCAGTTCTTC
CASRQTSVGGSYNEQFF
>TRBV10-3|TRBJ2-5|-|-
TGTGCCATCAGTGTAACCGGCCAAGAGACCCAGTACTTC
CAISVTGQETQYF